This TCR beta chain was recovered during a study of patients and donors after allogeneic stem cell transplantation. At least ten counts were recorded for this clonotype. TCRdb fed the RT-PCR reads into MiXCR, producing one record per CDR3 protein. Seen here are around 200,000 distinct CDR3 sequences, around 41% observed once, and the top ten hold roughly 12%. The CDR3 sequence is 15 residues long. Trimming left V 4 bases short and J 5 bases short, with 15 bases between. Germline V lookup: CDR1 MNHEY, CDR2 SMNVEV (reference sequence). Specimen: blood, either unsorted or a sorted T cell fraction (not recorded which). This TCR derives from a human donor who was either an allogeneic HSCT recipient or a stem cell or donor lymphocyte infusion donor (not recorded which). It is not recorded whose cells these are; they may come from a transplant donor. The chain links TRBV27 to TRBJ1-5; D perhaps matches TRBD1 (6 bases). The CDR3 sequence is CASSSRPGADQPQHF. CDR3 coding DNA: TGTGCCAGCAGTTCACGGCCAGGGGCTGATCAGCCCCAGCATTTT.